The 14 T cell receptor beta chains in this list originate from one sample, sequenced in a study of T cells in Graves' hyperthyroidism and ophthalmopathy. RNA transcripts yielded amplified TCR beta CDR3 regions. During a first-round RT-PCR of the TCR CDR3, the HTBI primer set was used. Each CDR3 protein is one row after TCRdb ran MiXCR on the multiplex PCR reads. The sample contains hundreds of thousands of distinct CDR3 sequences, about a sixth of which appear only once. Material: blood. These receptors were collected from a woman in her 40s with Graves' ophthalmopathy.

This clonotype has a handful of counts. CDR3 sequence: CAWSATRGFPSYEQYF. The CDR3 coding sequence is TGTGCCTGGAGCGCCACGCGGGGGTTTCCCTCCTACGAGCAGTACTTC. The chain is built from TRBV30 and TRBJ2-7; 7 nucleotides align to TRBD2. CDR1 is GTSNPN, CDR2 SVGIG, per germline (reference sequence). CDR3 size: 16 residues. The trim removed 3 bases at V and 0 bases at J, leaving 11 bases unmatched.

This clonotype was counted at least ten times. V and J are TRBV5-1 and TRBJ2-1, with unresolved D. CDR3 length: 14 amino acids. In germline, CDR1 is SGHRS, CDR2 YFSETQ. Trimming stripped 0 bases from V and 4 bases from J, with 8 bases between. This CDR3 is CASSLVGDYNEQFF. CDR3 DNA sequence: TGCGCCAGCAGCTTGGTAGGTGATTACAATGAGCAGTTCTTC.

This clonotype appeared many times. This sequence joins TRBV28 and TRBJ2-3; a weak D match, TRBD2 (6 bases). V shed 3 bases and J shed 2 bases, with 12 bases lying between them. The CDR3 covers 15 residues. The V gene's germline CDR1 is MDHEN and CDR2 SYDVKM. The chain's CDR3 is CASSFWDLPTDTQYF. CDR3 nucleotide sequence: TGTGCCAGCAGTTTTTGGGACTTACCCACAGATACGCAGTATTTT.

This clonotype was recorded a few times. J is TRBJ2-5 and V is TRBV5-1, with D unclear. The CDR3 is 15 amino acids. Trimming cost V 4 bases and J 5 bases, with 18 bases left between them. Germline V gene sequence: CDR1 SGHRS, CDR2 YFSETQ. The CDR3 loop is CASSPEEALRETQYF. The DNA of the CDR3 is TGCGCCAGCAGCCCCGAAGAGGCGCTTAGGGAGACCCAGTACTTC.

This clonotype was picked up many times. The V and J genes are TRBV12-3 or TRBV12-4 and TRBJ1-5, with D possibly being TRBD1 (6 bases). The CDR3 is made up of 14 amino acids. The V gene lost 7 bases and the J gene lost 7 bases, with 17 bases spanning the gap. CDR3 in DNA: TGTGCCAGCACCTTCACCAGCAGGGGACAGCCCCAGCATTTT. Its translation is CASTFTSRGQPQHF.

This clonotype showed up many times. CDR3 loop: CAIGLGGWSTDTQYF. The CDR3 DNA reads as TGTGCCATCGGGCTTGGCGGGTGGAGCACAGATACGCAGTATTTT. The chain joins TRBV10-3 to TRBJ2-3; maybe TRBD2 (5 bases). Germline V gene lookup returns CDR1 ENHRY and CDR2 SYGVKD. This CDR3 is 15 amino acids long. V shed 8 bases and J shed 0 bases, with 15 bases lying between them.

This rearrangement joins TRBV28 to TRBJ2-5; D uncertain. Germline V gives CDR1 MDHEN, CDR2 SYDVKM. This CDR3 comprises 14 residues. Trimming cost V 5 bases and J 4 bases, with 14 bases left between them. CDR3 in DNA: TGTGCCAGCAGTCCACCCGTCTATGGAGAGACCCAGTACTTC. It encodes CASSPPVYGETQYF.

The genes are TRBV9 and TRBJ2-1; D not certain. The CDR3 consists of 15 residues. The ends were cut back, 4 bases at V and 0 bases at J, with 11 bases in the middle. The germline gives CDR1 SGDLS, CDR2 YYNGEE. The CDR3 protein is CASSPKLNSYNEQFF. The CDR3 DNA follows: TGTGCCAGCAGCCCAAAGTTGAACTCCTACAATGAGCAGTTCTTC. The full variable domain, rest sourced from reference TRBV9 and TRBJ2-1, is DSGVTQTPKHLITATGQRVTLRCSPRSGDLSVYWYQQSLDQGLQFLIQYYNGEERAKGNILERFSAQQFPDLHSELNLSSLELGDSALYFCASSPKLNSYNEQFFGPGTRLTVL.

This clonotype was observed many times. The chain links TRBV5-1 to TRBJ1-6; D is unclear. V lost 0 bases and J 8 bases, leaving 12 bases between the germline ends. This CDR3 is 15 amino acids long. Germline values: CDR1 SGHRS, CDR2 YFSETQ. The CDR3 DNA reads TGCGCCAGCAGCTTGGGGCAGGTGCTCGATTCACCCCTCCACTTT. It encodes CASSLGQVLDSPLHF.

This rearrangement joins TRBV15 to TRBJ1-5; D not certain. Germline V gene data show CDR1 as LNHNV and CDR2 as YYDKDF (reference sequence). This CDR3 spans 11 amino acids. Trimming pared 8 bases from V and 6 bases from J, leaving 8 bases between. CDR3 DNA: TGTGCCACCCTGCCGAGTCAGCCCCAGCATTTT. It yields the protein CATLPSQPQHF. The full variable domain, rest sourced from reference TRBV15 and TRBJ1-5, is DAMVIQNPRYQVTQFGKPVTLSCSQTLNHNVMYWYQQKSSQAPKLLFHYYDKDFNNEADTPDNFQSRRPNTSFCFLDIRSPGLGDTAMYLCATLPSQPQHFGDGTRLSIL.

This clonotype was observed at least ten times. The V gene is TRBV5-6, the J gene TRBJ1-2; maybe TRBD1 (5 bases). Germline CDR1 is SGHDT and CDR2 is YYEEEE. V was pared by 0 bases and J by 8 bases, with 11 bases between. This CDR3 spans 13 amino acids. The CDR3: CASSLGQTSGYTF. CDR3 sequence (DNA): TGTGCCAGCAGCTTGGGACAGACATCCGGCTACACCTTC.

This clonotype was found many times. The J gene is TRBJ2-4, the V gene TRBV27; D is unresolved. Trimming stripped 5 bases from V and 6 bases from J, with 14 bases between. The CDR3 has 14 residues. Germline lookup yields CDR1 MNHEY and CDR2 SMNVEV (reference sequence). The CDR3 DNA follows: TGTGCCAGCAGTCGGCCCCCCAATATAAACATTCAGTACTTC. Translation gives CASSRPPNINIQYF.

This clonotype was observed many times. The chain uses TRBV6-5 and TRBJ2-7; the D gene could be TRBD1 or TRBD2 (6 bases each). Germline CDR1 is MNHEY and CDR2 is SVGAGI. V lost 2 bases and J 4 bases, leaving 15 bases between the germline ends. The CDR3 runs 15 residues. The CDR3 loop is CASSYDGGNLYEQYF. The CDR3 DNA follows: TGTGCCAGCAGTTACGACGGGGGCAATTTGTACGAGCAGTACTTC.

In this sample, this clonotype turned up a few times. The rearrangement links TRBV5-4 to TRBJ2-7; 7 bases agree with TRBD1. The CDR3 totals 14 residues. Germline trimming cut 4 bases from V and 5 bases from J; bases unmatched to any gene: 9. Germline lookup yields CDR1 SGHNT and CDR2 YYREEE (reference sequence). CDR3 in DNA: TGTGCCAGCAGCGTACAGGGGAGCATCCACGAGCAGTACTTC. Translation: CASSVQGSIHEQYF.